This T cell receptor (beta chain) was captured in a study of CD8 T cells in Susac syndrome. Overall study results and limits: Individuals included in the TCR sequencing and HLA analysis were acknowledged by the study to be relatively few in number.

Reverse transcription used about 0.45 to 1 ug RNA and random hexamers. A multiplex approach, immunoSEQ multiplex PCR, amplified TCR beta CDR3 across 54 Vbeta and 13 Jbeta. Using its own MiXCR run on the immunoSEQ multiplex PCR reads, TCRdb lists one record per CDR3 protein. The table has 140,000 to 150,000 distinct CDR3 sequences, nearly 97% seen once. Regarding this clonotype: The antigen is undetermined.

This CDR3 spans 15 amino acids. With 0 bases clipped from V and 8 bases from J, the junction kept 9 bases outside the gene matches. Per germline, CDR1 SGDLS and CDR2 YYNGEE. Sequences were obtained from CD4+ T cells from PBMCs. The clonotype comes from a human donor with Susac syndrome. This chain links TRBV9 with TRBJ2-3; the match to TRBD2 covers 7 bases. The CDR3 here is CASSVAGGTSSTQYF. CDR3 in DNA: TGTGCCAGCAGCGTAGCGGGAGGAACTTCGAGTACGCAGTATTTT.